Listed below are T cell receptor beta chains from one sample, sequenced in a study of cytomegalovirus exposure and HLA in healthy donors. Generated by immunoSEQ multiplex PCR, the TCRdb table keeps only in-frame clones and is missing some. The sample shows over 150,000 clones, about three quarters of them seen only once. The sample comprised PBMCs. Every receptor here comes from a woman aged 55 to 70 in good health and CMV-seropositive. Both conserved end residues are part of each CDR3. Each record gives: J gene, D gene, V gene, clone size, CDR3 DNA, CDR3 protein. The D gene is left open where the match is weak. Some rows mark clone size as missing; the rest say once, few, many or name a class of expanded clone.

j_call: TRBJ2-7
d_call: NA
v_call: TRBV19
clone_size: NA
cdr3_nt: TGTGCCAGTAGTCAGGACTCCTACGAGCAGTACTTC
cdr3_aa: CASSQDSYEQYF

j_call: TRBJ2-3
d_call: TRBD2
v_call: TRBV11-1
clone_size: few
cdr3_nt: TGTGCCAGCAGCCAGACTAGCGGGAGGACAGATACGCAGTATTTT
cdr3_aa: CASSQTSGRTDTQYF

j_call: TRBJ1-4
d_call: NA
v_call: TRBV28
clone_size: NA
cdr3_nt: TGTGCCAGCAGCCAAAATACCGGGTCCCTCTCATGGAGGGAAAAACTGTTTTTT
cdr3_aa: CASSQNTGSLSWREKLFF

j_call: TRBJ1-5
d_call: NA
v_call: TRBV7-9
clone_size: NA
cdr3_nt: TGTGCCAGCAGCCGGACAGGCAATCAGCCCCAGCATTTT
cdr3_aa: CASSRTGNQPQHF

j_call: TRBJ1-6
d_call: NA
v_call: TRBV7-3
clone_size: NA
cdr3_nt: TGTGCCAGCAGCTTAATTGGGAGCCGAGATTCACCCCTCCACTTT
cdr3_aa: CASSLIGSRDSPLHF

j_call: TRBJ1-2
d_call: TRBD1
v_call: TRBV7-3
clone_size: NA
cdr3_nt: TGTGCCAGCAGCCCCGGGACAGGGTACGGCTACACCTTC
cdr3_aa: CASSPGTGYGYTF

j_call: TRBJ2-2
d_call: NA
v_call: TRBV9
clone_size: NA
cdr3_nt: TGTGCCAGCAGCGCGGGACAGAACACCGGGGAGCTGTTTTTT
cdr3_aa: CASSAGQNTGELFF

j_call: TRBJ2-2
d_call: TRBD1
v_call: TRBV7-3
clone_size: NA
cdr3_nt: TGTGCCAGCAGGCCGGGACAGGGGACCGGGGAGCTGTTTTTT
cdr3_aa: CASRPGQGTGELFF

j_call: TRBJ2-7
d_call: TRBD1
v_call: TRBV28
clone_size: once
cdr3_nt: TGTGCCAGCAGTTCGGTTGGCAGGGGGTACTACGAGCAGTACTTC
cdr3_aa: CASSSVGRGYYEQYF

j_call: TRBJ1-4
d_call: TRBD1
v_call: TRBV9
clone_size: NA
cdr3_nt: TGTGCCAGCAGCGTCGGGACAGGGATTAATGAAAAACTGTTTTTT
cdr3_aa: CASSVGTGINEKLFF

j_call: TRBJ1-5
d_call: TRBD1
v_call: TRBV5-6
clone_size: NA
cdr3_nt: TGTGCCAGCAGCTTGGCCGGGACAGGGAATCAGCCCCAGCATTTT
cdr3_aa: CASSLAGTGNQPQHF

j_call: TRBJ1-5
d_call: TRBD1
v_call: TRBV6-1
clone_size: NA
cdr3_nt: TGTGCCATAAGACAGGGGGTCAATCAGCCCCAGCATTTT
cdr3_aa: CAIRQGVNQPQHF

j_call: TRBJ2-2
d_call: NA
v_call: TRBV5-4
clone_size: NA
cdr3_nt: TGTGCCAGCAGCTTGGATAGTTACACCGGGGAGCTGTTTTTT
cdr3_aa: CASSLDSYTGELFF

j_call: TRBJ1-5
d_call: NA
v_call: TRBV2
clone_size: NA
cdr3_nt: TGTGCCAGCATAGCAGGGGAGAGCCAGCCCCAGCATTTT
cdr3_aa: CASIAGESQPQHF

j_call: TRBJ1-6
d_call: NA
v_call: TRBV5-1
clone_size: NA
cdr3_nt: TGCGCCAGCCAATCCGGGGATTATAATTCACCCCTCCACTTT
cdr3_aa: CASQSGDYNSPLHF

j_call: TRBJ2-7
d_call: TRBD2
v_call: TRBV27
clone_size: NA
cdr3_nt: TGTGCCAGCAGAGATAGCGGGAGAACCTACGAGCAGTACTTC
cdr3_aa: CASRDSGRTYEQYF

j_call: TRBJ1-1
d_call: NA
v_call: TRBV27
clone_size: NA
cdr3_nt: TGTGCCAGCCAGGTCCTCGGAAGGAACACTGAAGCTTTCTTT
cdr3_aa: CASQVLGRNTEAFF

j_call: TRBJ1-5
d_call: TRBD1
v_call: TRBV7-6
clone_size: NA
cdr3_nt: TGTGCCAGCAGCCCAGCAGGGGGTGGCAATCAGCCCCAGCATTTT
cdr3_aa: CASSPAGGGNQPQHF

j_call: TRBJ2-7
d_call: TRBD1
v_call: TRBV27
clone_size: NA
cdr3_nt: TGTGCCAGCAGTCCCGGGGACAGGGTTGACGAGCAGTACTTC
cdr3_aa: CASSPGDRVDEQYF

j_call: TRBJ1-5
d_call: NA
v_call: TRBV7-8
clone_size: NA
cdr3_nt: TGTGCCAGCAGCTTATCGAATCAGCCCCAGCATTTT
cdr3_aa: CASSLSNQPQHF

j_call: TRBJ2-7
d_call: NA
v_call: TRBV11-2
clone_size: once
cdr3_nt: TGTGCCAGCAGCTTAGTGGGGGGAATCGAGCAGTACTTC
cdr3_aa: CASSLVGGIEQYF

j_call: TRBJ2-7
d_call: TRBD1
v_call: TRBV6-1
clone_size: few
cdr3_nt: TGTGCCAGCAGTGGGGGACAGGGCTTCGAATTCGAGCAGTACTTC
cdr3_aa: CASSGGQGFEFEQYF